One and the same sample provided the 10 T cell receptor beta chains below, sequenced in a study of T cells in tumors after PD-1 blockade. Method: immunoSEQ multiplex PCR; TCRdb's copy keeps in-frame clones and lacks some. Here the sample spans about 63,000 clones, approximately 79% being singletons. Material: PBMCs, obtained after anti-PD-1 treatment. These receptor sequences come from a human donor with basal cell carcinoma.

The chain carries TRBV5-1 and TRBJ2-7; 7 nucleotides match TRBD1. The length of the CDR3 is 12 residues. Trimming took 2 bases from V and 6 from J; bases not matched to a gene: 2. Germline V gene lookup returns CDR1 SGHRS and CDR2 YFSETQ. The CDR3 DNA reads as TGCGCCAGCAGCTTTACAGGGGTCGAGCAGTACTTC. Protein: CASSFTGVEQYF.

The J gene is TRBJ1-5, the V gene TRBV7-2; no firm D call. With 4 bases removed from V and 3 bases from J, the gap between germline ends came to 10 bases. The CDR3 is 14 residues long. The germline CDR1 and CDR2 sequences are SGHTA and FQGNSA. The CDR3 sequence is CASSSRLINQPQHF. CDR3 DNA: TGTGCCAGCAGCTCACGACTCATCAATCAGCCCCAGCATTTT.

This chain connects TRBV6-4 to TRBJ2-3; no firm D call. Germline values: CDR1 MRHNA, CDR2 SNTAGT. Trimming shortened V by 3 bases and J by 6 bases, and 10 bases separated the two germline ends. This CDR3 comprises 13 residues. This chain's CDR3 is CASSDGLRDTQYF. The CDR3 DNA sequence: TGTGCCAGCAGTGATGGGCTCCGGGATACGCAGTATTTT.

This clone showed up just a few times. This sequence joins TRBV28 and TRBJ1-5; D uncertain. This CDR3 has 13 amino acids. Germline lookup yields CDR1 MDHEN and CDR2 SYDVKM. Trimming stripped 6 bases from V and 3 bases from J, with 9 bases between. CDR3 sequence (DNA): TGTGCCAGCAGCCCTAACAACAATCAGCCCCAGCATTTT. This codes for CASSPNNNQPQHF.

This clone has just one count. J is TRBJ2-3 and V is TRBV5-1, with a tentative D call TRBD2 (6 bases). Germline-derived CDR1 and CDR2 are SGHRS and YFSETQ. The CDR3 is 14 amino acids. Trimming took 4 bases from V and 8 from J, leaving 17 bases between them. CDR3 loop: CASSPLGGAGTQYF. The CDR3 DNA is TGCGCCAGCAGCCCCCTTGGCGGGGCAGGTACGCAGTATTTT.

This clone appeared a few times. The V and J genes are TRBV4-1 and TRBJ1-1, with unresolved D. V dropped 5 bases and J dropped 1 base, with 11 bases sitting between them. Per the germline V gene, CDR1 is MGHRA and CDR2 is YSYEKL. This CDR3 region has 14 residues. The CDR3 nucleotides read TGCGCCAGCAGCACTCGGACGGGGAACACTGAAGCTTTCTTT. Residues: CASSTRTGNTEAFF.

This clone was seen more than once but under ten times. The chain joins TRBV4-1 to TRBJ2-3, with 7 bases fitting TRBD1. V trimming: 0 bases; J trimming: 1 base; junction bases outside the gene matches: 7. CDR3 size: 17 residues. Germline assignment: CDR1 MGHRA and CDR2 YSYEKL. The CDR3 loop reads CASSQEPSGGRTDTQYF. The CDR3 nucleotides read TGCGCCAGCAGCCAAGAGCCCTCAGGGGGACGCACAGATACGCAGTATTTT.

The rearrangement links TRBV10-1 to TRBJ2-7, with TRBD1 matching over 9 bases. The germline V gene has CDR1 WNHNN and CDR2 SYGVQD (reference sequence). With 5 bases clipped from V and 3 bases from J, the junction kept 5 bases outside the gene matches. This CDR3 spans 14 amino acids. The CDR3 nucleotides are TGCGCCAGCAGTACCGGGACAGGGCTCTACGAGCAGTACTTC. Protein sequence: CASSTGTGLYEQYF.

The V and J genes are TRBV30 and TRBJ2-7; possible D gene TRBD1, 6 bases. The CDR3 loop spans 12 amino acids. CDR1 and CDR2 (germline): GTSNPN, SVGIG (reference sequence). The V end lost 4 bases, the J end lost 4 bases, and 11 bases lay between the germline ends. The CDR3 DNA follows: TGTGCCTGGACAGGGGAAAAATACGAGCAGTACTTC. This codes for CAWTGEKYEQYF. Full variable domain (outside the CDR3, taken from reference TRBV30 and TRBJ2-7): SQTIHQWPATLVQPVGSPLSLECTVEGTSNPNLYWYRQAAGRGLQLLFYSVGIGQISSEVPQNLSASRPQDRQFILSSKKLLLSDSGFYLCAWTGEKYEQYFGPGTRLTVT.

This clone was seen more than once but under ten times. The gene calls are TRBV30 and TRBJ1-5, with a tentative D call TRBD1 (6 bases). Germline V gives CDR1 GTSNPN, CDR2 SVGIG (reference sequence). Trimming stripped 4 bases from V and 5 bases from J, with 12 bases between. The CDR3 contains 13 residues. CDR3 nucleotides: TGTGCCTGGAACAACAGGGAAGATCAGCCCCAGCATTTT. Amino acid sequence: CAWNNREDQPQHF.